The entry that follows covers one T cell receptor beta chain sequence. Its antigen target is currently unknown. Base qualities were left out, and no much larger clone turns up one base away. This specimen's time point label, per the study, means: cells obtained before transplantation from donor or recipient. CD3+CD4+ and CD3+CD8+ populations were FACS-sorted from unstimulated pre-transplant donor and recipient cells taken from spleen or lymph nodes. The germline V gene provides CDR1 MDHEN and CDR2 SYDVKM. Trimmed from V: 6 bases; trimmed from J: 8 bases; junction bases lacking a gene match: 15. Counted from cysteine to phenylalanine, this CDR3 has 17 amino acids. Solely the CDR3 DNA is kept, with 51 bases framed from the first base. Library preparation was by the immunoSEQ multiplex PCR assay. In most patients, genomic DNA was isolated using the Qiagen DNeasy Blood and Tissue Kit and sent frozen to Adaptive Biotechnologies for TCR sequencing. Adaptive Biotechnologies carried out high-throughput TCR-beta CDR3 sequencing of genomic DNA for most patients. Per the source publication's procedure: TCR sequencing data were retrieved from Adaptive's ImmunoSEQ software for about 17 patients, whereas three other patients were processed with MiXCR and VDJtools. To correct CD4 versus CD8 sorting errors, any sequence found in both subsets at a frequency ratio below 5:1 was removed. Because the origin of CDR3 nucleotide sequences shared between donor and recipient could not be assigned, those sequences were removed. Alloreactive clones required at least 2-fold expansion over unstimulated cells and minimum CFSE-low frequency of 0.002% (template counts) or 0.001% (read counts). Clones detected in sequenced pre-transplant spleen, lymph node, or MLR CFSE-low populations of the donor or recipient were defined as mappable. Cumulative frequency of alloreactive clones was calculated as a percentage of all sequences weighted by copy number. Drawn from immuneACCESS, this table holds only the in-frame rearrangements with V and J called that TCRdb kept. Clones are partly lost; checked studies trace under half to an unresolved V gene and leave the rest unexplained. Clone size and the V and J calls come from that table; the DNA yielded D and trimming. The sample has approximately 97,000 clones on record, 85% to 95% of them singletons. The ten largest clones represent approximately 0.064% of the sample.

The data stem from a study of graft-versus-host responses after intestinal transplantation (dated by TCRdb to 2020 to 2022). Broadly, across the study: The transplants that recipients got were multivisceral, liver-intestinal, or isolated intestinal. Alloreactive clones were identified by sequencing pre-transplant mixed lymphocyte reaction products and comparing these products with unstimulated pre-transplant donor and recipient T cells. After intestinal transplantation, graft-versus-host and host-versus-graft alloreactive T cell clones were followed in the graft, circulation and bone marrow using bulk TCR-beta CDR3 sequencing. Donor T cell macrochimerism was defined as a peak of at least 4% donor T cells among recipient peripheral blood mononuclear cells. A cohort of 24 intestinal transplant recipients, including one retransplant, was enrolled, and a few patients lacking pretransplant specimens were excluded. Anti-thymocyte globulin induction was given to all recipients, followed by maintenance tacrolimus and steroids for about 3 years. Rather than being sequenced by the commercial service, samples from a few later patients were sequenced in-house on an Illumina MiSeq and processed with MiXCR. The full study reports these points: Early after transplant, declines in HvG clones were associated with peak levels of circulating GvH clones. GvH clones were detected in recipient bone marrow, and some of these GvH clones were observed earlier in ileal mucosa or blood, consistent with an intestinal mucosal origin. The relatively low number and heterogeneity of intestinal transplant patients limited the conclusions. In patients with donor T cell macrochimerism, the allografts had high GvH to HvG T cell clonal ratios.

This receptor was taken from a human donor who was the organ donor for an intestinal transplant. This material consisted of unstimulated CD8+ T cells sorted from spleen or lymph node cells, taken before transplant. The chain uses TRBV28 and TRBJ2-1, with 11 middle bases fitting TRBD2. The CDR3 has the sequence CASRPSYIAGGPHEQFF. The DNA sequence reads TGTGCCAGCAGACCTAGCTATATAGCGGGAGGGCCGCATGAGCAGTTCTTC.